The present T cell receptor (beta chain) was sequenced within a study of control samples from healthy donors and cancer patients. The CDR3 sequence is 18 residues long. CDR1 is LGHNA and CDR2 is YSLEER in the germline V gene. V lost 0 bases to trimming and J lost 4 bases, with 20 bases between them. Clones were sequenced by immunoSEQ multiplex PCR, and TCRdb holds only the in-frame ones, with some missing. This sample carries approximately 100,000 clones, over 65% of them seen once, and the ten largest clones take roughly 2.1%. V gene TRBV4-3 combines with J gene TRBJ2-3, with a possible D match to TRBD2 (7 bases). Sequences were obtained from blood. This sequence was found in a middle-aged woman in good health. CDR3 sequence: CASSQDRRGGRSPDTQYF. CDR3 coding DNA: TGCGCCAGCAGCCAAGATCGACGCGGGGGCCGTAGCCCAGATACGCAGTATTTT.